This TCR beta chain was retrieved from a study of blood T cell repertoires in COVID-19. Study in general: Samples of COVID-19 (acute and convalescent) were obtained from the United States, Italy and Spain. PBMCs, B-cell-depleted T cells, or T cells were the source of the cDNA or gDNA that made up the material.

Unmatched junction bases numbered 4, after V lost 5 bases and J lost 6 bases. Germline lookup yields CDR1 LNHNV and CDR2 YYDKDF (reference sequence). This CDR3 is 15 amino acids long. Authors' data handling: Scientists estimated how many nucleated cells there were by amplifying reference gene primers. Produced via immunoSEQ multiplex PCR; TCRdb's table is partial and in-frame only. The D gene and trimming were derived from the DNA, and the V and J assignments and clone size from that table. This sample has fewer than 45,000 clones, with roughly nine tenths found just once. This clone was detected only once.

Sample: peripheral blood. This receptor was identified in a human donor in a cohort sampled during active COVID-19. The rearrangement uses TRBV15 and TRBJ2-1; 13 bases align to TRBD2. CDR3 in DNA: TGTGCCACCAGCCAAACTAGCGGGGGGGCCAATGAGCAGTTCTTC. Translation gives CATSQTSGGANEQFF.